This T cell receptor (beta chain) stems from a study of blood T cell repertoires in COVID-19. Study details: From the United States, Italy and Spain came samples of acute and convalescent COVID-19. T cells, B-cell-depleted T cells, or PBMCs supplied cDNA or gDNA.

This clone showed up just once. Original processing notes: Scientists estimated how many nucleated cells there were by amplifying reference gene primers. The assay was immunoSEQ multiplex PCR, and TCRdb's table has in-frame clones only and misses some. V and J calls and clone size are given by that table; D and trimming were obtained from the DNA. This table holds roughly 120,000 clones, 88% found once. Sequencing was performed on peripheral blood. The receptor was derived from a woman between 50 and 59 years old with acute or convalescent COVID-19.

CDR3 sequence (DNA): TGCGCCAGCAGCTTGGAGGCGGGAGGGAACGAGCAGTACTTC. It yields the protein CASSLEAGGNEQYF. The rearrangement joins TRBV5-1 to TRBJ2-7; 9 bases align to TRBD2. This CDR3 is 14 amino acids long. CDR1 SGHRS and CDR2 YFSETQ come from the germline V gene. The V segment lost 0 bases and the J segment 5 bases; nucleotides outside the gene matches: 3.